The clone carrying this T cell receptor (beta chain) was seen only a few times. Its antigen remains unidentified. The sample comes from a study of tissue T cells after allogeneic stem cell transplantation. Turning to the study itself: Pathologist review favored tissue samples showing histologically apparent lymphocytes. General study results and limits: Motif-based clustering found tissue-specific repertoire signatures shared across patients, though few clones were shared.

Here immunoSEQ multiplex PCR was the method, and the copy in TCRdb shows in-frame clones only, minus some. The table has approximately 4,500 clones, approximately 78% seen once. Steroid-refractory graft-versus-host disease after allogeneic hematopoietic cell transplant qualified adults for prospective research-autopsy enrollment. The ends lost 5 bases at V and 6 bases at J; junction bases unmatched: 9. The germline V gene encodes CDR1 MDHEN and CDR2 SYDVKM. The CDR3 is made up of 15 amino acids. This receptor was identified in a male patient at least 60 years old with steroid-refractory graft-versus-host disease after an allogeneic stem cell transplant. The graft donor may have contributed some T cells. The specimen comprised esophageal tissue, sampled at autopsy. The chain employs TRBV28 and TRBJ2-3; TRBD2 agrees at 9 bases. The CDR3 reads CASSSGGRASDTQYF. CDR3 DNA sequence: TGTGCCAGCAGTAGCGGGGGGCGAGCATCCGATACGCAGTATTTT.